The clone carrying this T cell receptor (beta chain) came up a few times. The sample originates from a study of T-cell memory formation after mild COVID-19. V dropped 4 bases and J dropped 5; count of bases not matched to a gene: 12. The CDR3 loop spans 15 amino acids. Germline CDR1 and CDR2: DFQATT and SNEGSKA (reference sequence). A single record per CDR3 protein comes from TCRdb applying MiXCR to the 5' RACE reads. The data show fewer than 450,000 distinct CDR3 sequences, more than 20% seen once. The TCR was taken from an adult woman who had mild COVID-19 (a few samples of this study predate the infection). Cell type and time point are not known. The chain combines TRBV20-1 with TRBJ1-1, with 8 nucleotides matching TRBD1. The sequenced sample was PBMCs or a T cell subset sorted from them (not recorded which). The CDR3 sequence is CSAIQGAAIGTEAFF. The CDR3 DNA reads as TGCAGTGCTATCCAGGGGGCCGCGATAGGGACTGAAGCTTTCTTT.